The 15 T cell receptor beta chains below all came from one sample that was sequenced in a study of vaccination and CD4 T cells after COVID-19. Antigens of these TCRs are unknown. At the Johns Hopkins FTIC core, DNA taken from cultured CD4+ T cells was sequenced by way of the Oncomine TCR Beta short-read assay. TCRdb analysed the PCR reads with MiXCR anew, one entry per CDR3 protein. The sample comprises 20,000 to 25,000 distinct CDR3 sequences, about two fifths of which are singletons, and 15% to 20% rests with the top ten. The treatment denotes: roughly 11-day PBMC culture with coronavirus spike peptide pools or control peptides (ViraFEST assay). Specimen: CD4+ T cells from blood, cultured in vitro, collected before SARS-CoV-2 vaccination. These TCRs come from a human donor who received a COVID-19 vaccine.

In the case of this clonotype: At one end, the junction sequence differs from germline, possibly due to a read error. The V gene is TRBV7-9, the J gene TRBJ1-2; no definite D call. Looked up from germline, CDR1 is SEHNR and CDR2 is FQNEAQ (reference sequence). This CDR3 is 13 amino acids long. The CDR3 DNA follows: TGTTCCAGCAGCTTCGCGGGGTGGGGTGGCTACACCTTC. The encoded protein is CSSSFAGWGGYTF.

This rearrangement joins TRBV10-1 to TRBJ2-5, with 8 bases identical to TRBD2. The CDR3 contains 13 residues. V lost 5 bases and J lost 3; bases outside the gene matches: 2. Germline V CDR1 and CDR2: WNHNN, SYGVQD (reference sequence). For the CDR3, the DNA is TGCGCCAGCAGTAAACTAGCGGAAGAGACCCAGTACTTC. This sequence encodes CASSKLAEETQYF.

This clonotype was seen a few times. This chain uses TRBV12-3 or TRBV12-4 with TRBJ2-3; TRBD1 aligns across 7 bases. Germline trimming cut 6 bases from V and 4 bases from J; bases unmatched to any gene: 10. CDR3 size: 15 residues. The CDR3: CASSSTGVYADTQYF. CDR3 nucleotide sequence: TGTGCCAGCAGCTCAACAGGGGTATACGCAGATACGCAGTATTTT.

The chain joins TRBV11-2 to TRBJ2-3; 11 bases are a match to TRBD2. Germline V gives CDR1 SGHAT, CDR2 FQNNGV. The junction had 12 bases not matched to a gene; V was cut back by 6 bases and J by 1 base. The CDR3 is 18 amino acids. CDR3 protein: CASSRSGTSGPGTDTQYF. CDR3 DNA: TGTGCCAGCAGTAGATCCGGGACTAGCGGTCCAGGCACAGATACGCAGTATTTT.

The V call is TRBV20-1, the J call TRBJ1-4, with 7 nucleotides matching TRBD1. V lost 4 bases to trimming and J lost 8 bases; unmatched junction nucleotides: 7. This CDR3 region has 13 residues. Germline V gene lookup returns CDR1 DFQATT and CDR2 SNEGSKA (reference sequence). For the CDR3, the DNA is TGCAGTGCTACACAGGGGAGGTCGGAAAAACTGTTTTTT. Translated, it gives CSATQGRSEKLFF.

This clonotype occurred a few times. The chain carries TRBV6-1 and TRBJ2-3; tentatively, D is TRBD2 (6 bases). This CDR3 comprises 18 residues. Deletions cut 6 bases from V and 3 bases from J, with 25 bases between. The germline CDR1 and CDR2 sequences are MNHNS and SASEGT. Here the CDR3 reads CASRTRYEDQSGTDTQYF. For the CDR3, the DNA is TGTGCCAGCAGGACCCGTTACGAGGACCAGAGCGGGACAGATACGCAGTATTTT.

The chain carries TRBV6-1 and TRBJ2-3, with D possibly TRBD1 on 6 matching bases. The V end lost 6 bases, the J end lost 1 base, and 14 bases lay between the germline ends. Per germline, CDR1 MNHNS and CDR2 SASEGT. CDR3 length: 15 residues. CDR3 amino acids: CASSLGGGRTDTQYF. As DNA, the CDR3 is TGTGCCAGCAGCCTAGGTGGGGGCCGCACAGATACGCAGTATTTT.

The CDR3 spells CASSRDFGNTIYF. The CDR3 DNA reads as TGTGCCAGCAGCCGGGACTTTGGAAACACCATATATTTT. The V call is TRBV6-1, the J call TRBJ1-3; a weak D match, TRBD1 (5 bases). This CDR3 region has 13 residues. Per the germline V gene, CDR1 is MNHNS and CDR2 is SASEGT. V gave up 6 bases and J gave up 3 bases, with 9 bases separating them.

The chain joins TRBV12-3 or TRBV12-4 to TRBJ1-2; D is ambiguous. V dropped 3 bases and J dropped 0 bases, with 11 bases sitting between them. The CDR3 contains 15 residues. For the CDR3, the DNA is TGTGCCAGCAGTTTGACATGGAAAGCTAACTATGGCTACACCTTC. It codes for CASSLTWKANYGYTF.

This chain links TRBV20-1 with TRBJ2-5, with no clear D. The ends were cut back, 3 bases at V and 5 bases at J, with 10 bases in the middle. There are 12 residues in the CDR3. Per germline, CDR1 DFQATT and CDR2 SNEGSKA (reference sequence). The CDR3 protein is CSARVGYETQYF. DNA for the CDR3: TGCAGTGCTAGGGTCGGGTACGAGACCCAGTACTTC.

This clonotype appeared a few times. The V gene is TRBV6-5, the J gene TRBJ2-7, with TRBD1 identical over 8 bases. The CDR3 is 18 amino acids. J gave up 0 bases and V 2 bases, and 12 bases lay outside the gene matches. Looked up from germline, CDR1 is MNHEY and CDR2 is SVGAGI. This CDR3 reads CASSYERPGTGRSYEQYF. The CDR3 DNA sequence: TGTGCCAGCAGTTACGAGAGGCCGGGGACAGGTCGCTCCTACGAGCAGTACTTC.

This clonotype appeared a few times. The gene calls are TRBV24-1 and TRBJ2-1, with TRBD1 matching over 9 bases. The CDR3 loop spans 16 amino acids. V shed 4 bases, J shed 8 bases, and the junction held 11 bases outside the gene matches. Germline values: CDR1 KGHDR, CDR2 SFDVKD. The CDR3 loop is CATSDRDRGSGDEQFF. CDR3 in DNA: TGTGCCACCAGTGACCGAGACAGGGGGTCAGGCGATGAGCAGTTCTTC.

The chain employs TRBV5-4 and TRBJ2-5; D could derive from TRBD1 or TRBD2 (5 bases each). The CDR3 totals 13 residues. V lost 4 bases and J lost 6, with 13 bases in between. Germline V gene sequence: CDR1 SGHNT, CDR2 YYREEE (reference sequence). CDR3 protein: CASSVWGRKTQYF. CDR3 bases: TGTGCCAGCAGCGTATGGGGGAGAAAGACCCAGTACTTC. Looking up the rest from reference TRBV5-4 and TRBJ2-5 gives the full variable domain: ETGVTQSPTHLIKTRGQQVTLRCSSQSGHNTVSWYQQALGQGPQFIFQYYREEENGRGNFPPRFSGLQFPNYSSELNVNALELDDSALYLCASSVWGRKTQYFGPGTRLLVL.

The rearrangement uses TRBV20-1 and TRBJ1-3; D not resolved. The germline V gene has CDR1 DFQATT and CDR2 SNEGSKA (reference sequence). V lost 3 bases and J lost 3, with 9 bases in between. The CDR3 has 13 residues. CDR3 in amino acids: CSASPGNGNTIYF. CDR3 nucleotides: TGCAGTGCTAGTCCGGGAAATGGAAACACCATATATTTT.

V is TRBV27 and J is TRBJ2-5; 7 nucleotides align to TRBD1. CDR1 is MNHEY and CDR2 is SMNVEV in the germline V gene (reference sequence). This CDR3 region has 13 residues. J lost 7 bases, V lost 5 bases, and 7 bases had no gene match. This CDR3 is CASSRDRVGTQYF. Here the CDR3 DNA reads TGTGCCAGCAGTCGCGACAGGGTTGGGACCCAGTACTTC.